This entry concerns a single TCR beta chain. The sample comes from a study of blood T cell repertoires in COVID-19. Whole-study context: There were acute and convalescent COVID-19 samples, and they came from the United States, Italy and Spain.

V lost 5 bases and J lost 2, with 16 bases in between. The CDR3 length is 16 residues. Germline V gene data show CDR1 as PRHDT and CDR2 as FYEKMQ (reference sequence). Under the authors' procedure: Nucleated cell counts were estimated from reference gene primer amplification. Measured with immunoSEQ multiplex PCR; TCRdb has only the in-frame clones, and not every one. V, J and clone size were drawn from that table, and D and trimming were deduced from the DNA. The table records about 400,000 clones, nearly 90% of them present only once. Individuals aged about 18 to 89 years were recruited from roughly 23 US areas. For recovered donors of Cohort 3, there were two negative PCRs, clearance, or symptom resolution.

The sample consisted of PBMCs or T cells enriched from blood (not recorded which). The TCR originated in a woman aged 25 to 45 who had recovered from COVID-19. V and J are TRBV13 and TRBJ2-4; tentatively, D is TRBD2 (6 bases). In DNA form, the CDR3 reads TGTGCCAGCAGCCCTACTGAGGGAGGTTCCAAAAACATTCAGTACTTC. Translating it yields CASSPTEGGSKNIQYF.